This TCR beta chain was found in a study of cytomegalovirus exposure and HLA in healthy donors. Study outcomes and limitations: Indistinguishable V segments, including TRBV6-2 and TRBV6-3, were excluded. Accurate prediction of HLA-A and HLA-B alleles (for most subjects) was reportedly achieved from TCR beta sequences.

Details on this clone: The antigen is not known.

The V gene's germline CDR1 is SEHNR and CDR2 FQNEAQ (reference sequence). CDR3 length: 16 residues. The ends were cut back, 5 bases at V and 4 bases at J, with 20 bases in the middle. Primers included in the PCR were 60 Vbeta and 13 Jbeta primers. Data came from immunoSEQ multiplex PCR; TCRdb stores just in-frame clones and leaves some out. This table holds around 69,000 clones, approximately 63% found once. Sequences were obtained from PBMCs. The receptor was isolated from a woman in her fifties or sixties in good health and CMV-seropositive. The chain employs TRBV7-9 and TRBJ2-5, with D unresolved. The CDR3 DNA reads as TGTGCCAGCAGCCCTCACACGACTCCTTTGAGAGAGACCCAGTACTTC. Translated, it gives CASSPHTTPLRETQYF.